The rows below give T cell receptor beta chains drawn from one sample of a study of cytomegalovirus exposure and HLA in healthy donors. Here immunoSEQ multiplex PCR was the method, and the copy in TCRdb shows in-frame clones only, minus some. The sample yields approximately 30,000 clones, of which the top ten take up less than 3.5%. The sequenced sample consisted of PBMCs. The receptors originated from a woman in her thirties or forties in good health and CMV-seropositive. The CDR3 runs from the conserved cysteine through the conserved F or W. The D gene is left open where the match is weak.

V gene: TRBV7-2; D gene: NA; J gene: TRBJ1-1; CDR3 DNA: TGTGCCAGCAGCCGTAGTGGGCAGGGCATTGAAGCTTTCTTT; CDR3 protein: CASSRSGQGIEAFF
V gene: TRBV5-1; D gene: TRBD2; J gene: TRBJ2-2; CDR3 DNA: TGCGCCAGCAGCCCTCGGCTAGCGGACACCGGGGAGCTGTTTTTT; CDR3 protein: CASSPRLADTGELFF
V gene: TRBV28; D gene: NA; J gene: TRBJ2-6; CDR3 DNA: TGTGCCAGCAGTTTTATTAGGATGCGGGATGGGGCCAACGTCCTGACTTTC; CDR3 protein: CASSFIRMRDGANVLTF
V gene: TRBV18; D gene: NA; J gene: TRBJ2-5; CDR3 DNA: TGTGCCAGCTCACCACAGGCAAACAGTGATGGGACCCAGTACTTC; CDR3 protein: CASSPQANSDGTQYF
V gene: TRBV29-1; D gene: TRBD2; J gene: TRBJ2-2; CDR3 DNA: TGCAGCGTGCCCGGGACTAGCGGGGGCACCGGGGAGCTGTTTTTT; CDR3 protein: CSVPGTSGGTGELFF
V gene: TRBV18; D gene: TRBD1; J gene: TRBJ1-2; CDR3 DNA: TGTGCCAGCTCACCAGGGACAGACCTCTATGGCTACACCTTC; CDR3 protein: CASSPGTDLYGYTF
V gene: TRBV10-3; D gene: NA; J gene: TRBJ1-1; CDR3 DNA: TGTGCCATCAGTGAGGGGGCTTCTGAAGCTTTCTTT; CDR3 protein: CAISEGASEAFF
V gene: TRBV2; D gene: NA; J gene: TRBJ2-2; CDR3 DNA: TGTGCCAGCAGTGTACAGCCGAACACCGGGGAGCTGTTTTTT; CDR3 protein: CASSVQPNTGELFF
V gene: TRBV6-5; D gene: NA; J gene: TRBJ1-1; CDR3 DNA: TGTGCCAGCAGTTACTCGAGGGTCGGGCCGGGTGAAGCTTTCTTT; CDR3 protein: CASSYSRVGPGEAFF
V gene: TRBV7-8; D gene: TRBD2; J gene: TRBJ2-7; CDR3 DNA: TGTGCCAGCGCCCGACTAGCCGCCTACGAGCAGTACTTC; CDR3 protein: CASARLAAYEQYF
V gene: TRBV4-1; D gene: NA; J gene: TRBJ2-3; CDR3 DNA: TGCGCCAGCAGCCAAACTGTTTCCAGGGGACCCGATACGCAGTATTTT; CDR3 protein: CASSQTVSRGPDTQYF
V gene: TRBV6-5; D gene: NA; J gene: TRBJ2-3; CDR3 DNA: TGTGCCAGCAGTCCTTTGACTGTAGGAACAGATACGCAGTATTTT; CDR3 protein: CASSPLTVGTDTQYF
V gene: TRBV7-7; D gene: NA; J gene: TRBJ2-3; CDR3 DNA: TGTGCTAGCAGCTTAGACATAGATACGCAGTATTTT; CDR3 protein: CASSLDIDTQYF
V gene: TRBV30; D gene: NA; J gene: TRBJ2-7; CDR3 DNA: TGTGCCTGGTCCTATAACTACGAGCAGTACTTC; CDR3 protein: CAWSYNYEQYF
V gene: TRBV7-2; D gene: NA; J gene: TRBJ1-5; CDR3 DNA: TGTGCCAGCAGCGGGCGAGGGTTTAGCAATCAGCCCCAGCATTTT; CDR3 protein: CASSGRGFSNQPQHF
V gene: TRBV5-1; D gene: TRBD2; J gene: TRBJ2-1; CDR3 DNA: TGCGCCAGCAGCCCCCAGGGAGCGGGAGGGCTTGGGGAGCAGTTCTTC; CDR3 protein: CASSPQGAGGLGEQFF
V gene: TRBV11-1; D gene: NA; J gene: TRBJ2-3; CDR3 DNA: TGTGCCAGCAGCCACGGGAGAACAGATACGCAGTATTTT; CDR3 protein: CASSHGRTDTQYF
V gene: TRBV6-1; D gene: NA; J gene: TRBJ2-2; CDR3 DNA: TGTGCCACCCTCCGGGACACCCCCAACACCGGGGAGCTGTTTTTT; CDR3 protein: CATLRDTPNTGELFF
V gene: TRBV9; D gene: NA; J gene: TRBJ1-1; CDR3 DNA: TGTGCCAGCAGCGTAGGGGCGGGGAACACTGAAGCTTTCTTT; CDR3 protein: CASSVGAGNTEAFF
V gene: TRBV18; D gene: NA; J gene: TRBJ1-2; CDR3 DNA: TGTGCCAGCTCACTTGAACAGGGAACGGATGGCTACACCTTC; CDR3 protein: CASSLEQGTDGYTF
V gene: TRBV4-1; D gene: NA; J gene: TRBJ2-1; CDR3 DNA: TGCGCCAGCACCACACGAATGCCCTCTTACAATGAGCAGTTCTTC; CDR3 protein: CASTTRMPSYNEQFF
V gene: TRBV28; D gene: TRBD2; J gene: TRBJ2-7; CDR3 DNA: TGTGCCACCTCGACCGGGACTAGCGGGAGCTACGAGCAGTACTTC; CDR3 protein: CATSTGTSGSYEQYF